One and the same sample provided the 15 T cell receptor beta chains below, sequenced in a study of blood T cell repertoires in COVID-19. The assay was immunoSEQ multiplex PCR, and TCRdb's table has in-frame clones only and misses some. This repertoire shows approximately 200,000 clones, around 80% found once; its top ten account for 10%. Sequencing was performed on peripheral blood. The source of these receptors is a woman aged 80 or over with acute or convalescent COVID-19.

The rearrangement uses TRBV30 and TRBJ1-1, with D unclear. Germline CDR1 and CDR2: GTSNPN and SVGIG (reference sequence). The CDR3 loop spans 14 amino acids. V was trimmed by 1 base and J by 6 bases, leaving 15 bases between them. As DNA, the CDR3 is TGTGCCTGGAGTGGGGATATGGGGAGCGCTGAAGCTTTCTTT. Translated, it gives CAWSGDMGSAEAFF.

This clone was recorded once. The V call is TRBV11-2, the J call TRBJ1-3; 11 nucleotides agree with TRBD1. The CDR3 extends over 19 amino acids. CDR1 SGHAT and CDR2 FQNNGV come from the germline V gene. The ends lost 0 bases at V and 2 bases at J; junction bases unmatched: 9. CDR3 sequence reads: CASSLERTGGRDPGNTIYF. DNA for the CDR3: TGTGCCAGCAGCTTAGAACGGACAGGGGGCCGGGATCCTGGAAACACCATATATTTT.

CDR3 DNA: TGTGCCAGTAGTTACAGGCGGGAGTCCGATGAGCAGTTCTTC. Translation gives CASSYRRESDEQFF. V and J are TRBV19 and TRBJ2-1; TRBD2 matches 7 bases. CDR1 and CDR2 (germline): LNHDA, SQIVND (reference sequence). The CDR3 runs to 14 residues. Trimming removed 5 bases from V and 8 bases from J; junction bases left unmatched: 9. The variable domain in full, completed from reference TRBV19 and TRBJ2-1, reads DGGITQSPKYLFRKEGQNVTLSCEQNLNHDAMYWYRQDPGQGLRLIYYSQIVNDFQKGDIAEGYSVSREKKESFPLTVTSAQKNPTAFYLCASSYRRESDEQFFGPGTRLTVL.

This clone appeared once. The rearrangement links TRBV30 to TRBJ2-7; 8 bases line up with TRBD1. V trimming: 5 bases; J trimming: 3 bases; junction bases outside the gene matches: 0. This CDR3 region has 11 residues. Per germline, CDR1 GTSNPN and CDR2 SVGIG (reference sequence). CDR3 region: CAWDRGYEQYF. The CDR3 DNA reads as TGTGCCTGGGACAGGGGCTACGAGCAGTACTTC.

This chain uses TRBV7-2 with TRBJ1-6; the D gene is possibly TRBD1 (5 bases). The germline V and J ends were trimmed by 1 base and 9 bases, with 13 bases remaining between them. The CDR3 totals 15 residues. CDR1 SGHTA and CDR2 FQGNSA come from the germline V gene. Here the CDR3 DNA reads TGTGCCAGCAGCTTAGATCAGGGAAGGAGTTCACCCCTCCACTTT. Translation gives CASSLDQGRSSPLHF.

This sequence joins TRBV11-3 and TRBJ2-5; D is uncertain. Deletions cut 1 base from V and 4 bases from J, with 10 bases between. There are 14 residues in the CDR3. Per the germline V gene, CDR1 is SGHNT and CDR2 is YENEEA. The CDR3 loop is CASSLVAGGETQYF. The CDR3 bases are TGTGCCAGCAGCTTAGTAGCTGGTGGAGAGACCCAGTACTTC.

The V and J genes are TRBV6-2 or TRBV6-3 and TRBJ1-5, with D uncertain. The CDR3 sequence is 14 residues long. Germline V gene data show CDR1 as MNHEY and CDR2 as SVGEGT. Trimming removed 6 bases from V and 7 bases from J, with 16 bases in between. CDR3 sequence (DNA): TGTGCCAGCAGCCTCCACCTGGTGGGCCAGCCCCAGCATTTT. This sequence encodes CASSLHLVGQPQHF.

The chain is built from TRBV18 and TRBJ2-7; D ambiguous. V was pared by 1 base and J by 3 bases, with 10 bases between. Germline assignment: CDR1 KGHSH and CDR2 LQKENI. The CDR3 loop spans 14 amino acids. In nucleotides, the CDR3 is TGTGCCAGCTCACCACGGGTCGGAGTCTACGAGCAGTACTTC. Translation gives CASSPRVGVYEQYF.

The rearrangement uses TRBV2 and TRBJ1-1; 8 positions match TRBD1. V was pared by 5 bases and J by 11 bases, with 19 bases of the junction left unmatched. CDR3 length: 16 amino acids. CDR1 and CDR2 from the germline V gene are SNHLY and FYNNEI. The CDR3 DNA reads TGTGCCAGCAGTCAACCCACCAGGGCAGGGGGCCCGGAGGCTTTCTTT. It translates to CASSQPTRAGGPEAFF. The full variable domain, its missing parts supplied by reference TRBV2 and TRBJ1-1, is EPEVTQTPSHQVTQMGQEVILRCVPISNHLYFYWYRQILGQKVEFLVSFYNNEISEKSEIFDDQFSVERPDGSNFTLKIRSTKLEDSAMYFCASSQPTRAGGPEAFFGQGTRLTVV.

This chain uses TRBV5-1 with TRBJ2-3, with D perhaps matching TRBD1 (6 bases). Germline V gene sequence: CDR1 SGHRS, CDR2 YFSETQ. This CDR3 is built from 15 residues. V lost 3 bases, J lost 5 bases, and 16 bases lay in between. The chain's CDR3 is CASSSPMGAGDTQYF. The CDR3 coding sequence is TGCGCCAGCAGCTCCCCGATGGGGGCAGGAGATACGCAGTATTTT. Supplemented by reference TRBV5-1 and TRBJ2-3, the full variable domain reads KAGVTQTPRYLIKTRGQQVTLSCSPISGHRSVSWYQQTPGQGLQFLFEYFSETQRNKGNFPGRFSGRQFSNSRSEMNVSTLELGDSALYLCASSSPMGAGDTQYFGPGTRLTVL.

The gene calls are TRBV7-2 and TRBJ2-3, with 9 bases lining up with TRBD2. Germline CDR1 and CDR2: SGHTA and FQGNSA. This CDR3 comprises 15 residues. V was clipped by 5 bases and J by 7 bases; unmatched bases: 10. Written as DNA, the CDR3 is TGTGCCAGCAGCCCCATGGATCTAGCGGGGAATACGCAGTATTTT. Translating it yields CASSPMDLAGNTQYF.

Turning to this clone: The junction departs from germline at one end; a sequencing error may be responsible. The J gene is TRBJ2-2, the V gene TRBV7-7; 13 bases are a match to TRBD2. Germline CDR1 SSHAT, CDR2 FNYEAQ (reference sequence). The CDR3 runs 16 residues. CDR3 residues: CASSPTSGGINGELFF. The CDR3 DNA sequence: TGTGCTAGCAGCCCGACTAGCGGGGGGATAAACGGGGAGCTGTTTTTT.

This clone was seen a single time. The V and J genes are TRBV2 and TRBJ1-1; 8 nucleotides line up with TRBD1. Unmatched junction bases numbered 5, after V lost 4 bases and J lost 4 bases. The CDR3 length is 14 residues. From germline, CDR1 is SNHLY and CDR2 FYNNEI. The CDR3 protein is CASSGQGRSTEAFF. CDR3 bases: TGTGCCAGCAGTGGACAGGGGAGGAGCACTGAAGCTTTCTTT.

This chain links TRBV30 with TRBJ2-1; perhaps TRBD1 as D (5 bases). The CDR3 contains 13 residues. The germline gives CDR1 GTSNPN, CDR2 SVGIG (reference sequence). Trimming stripped 7 bases from V and 9 bases from J, with 19 bases between. CDR3 sequence reads: CASMTARASEQFF. DNA for the CDR3: TGTGCCTCCATGACAGCTCGGGCATCTGAGCAGTTCTTC.

This sequence joins TRBV19 and TRBJ2-7; 7 bases line up with TRBD2. V gave up 3 bases and J gave up 2 bases; unmatched junction bases: 7. Germline V gene data show CDR1 as LNHDA and CDR2 as SQIVND (reference sequence). The CDR3 length is 15 residues. CDR3 region: CASSIVRGRAYEQYF. The CDR3, as DNA: TGTGCCAGTAGTATTGTGCGGGGGAGGGCCTACGAGCAGTACTTC.